The clone carrying this T cell receptor beta chain showed up just a few times. Its matching antigen is unknown. The data belong to a study of cytomegalovirus exposure and HLA in healthy donors. Study-level findings and limits: In a later analysis, parvovirus B19, influenza, CMV and Epstein-Barr virus appeared linked to several top co-occurrence clusters. TRBV6-2, TRBV6-3 and some other V segments were unresolvable in 87-base-pair reads.

The CDR3 totals 11 residues. Germline assignment: CDR1 GTSNPN and CDR2 SVGIG (reference sequence). V lost 3 bases and J lost 1, with 3 bases in between. PCR used 60 Vbeta primers and 13 Jbeta primers. Clones were read by immunoSEQ multiplex PCR, and TCRdb kept only the in-frame ones, dropping some. The data show 59,000 or so clones, 70% to 75% seen once. The sample taken for sequencing was PBMCs. This TCR derives from a man under 40 in good health and CMV-seropositive. The chain is built from TRBV30 and TRBJ1-1; D unresolved. CDR3 nucleotide sequence: TGTGCCTGGAGGCGGAACACTGAAGCTTTCTTT. Its protein product is CAWRRNTEAFF.